A selection of T cell receptor beta chains follows, all from one sample in a study of response to subunit inactivated influenza vaccine. TCRdb independently ran MiXCR on the RT-PCR reads; one entry per CDR3 protein. The table includes about 500,000 distinct CDR3 sequences, over 10% detected once. Specimen: PBMCs from blood, collected roughly 6 weeks after vaccination. All receptors come from a man aged 45-65 years who received an inactivated influenza vaccine. CDR3s include the opening cysteine and the closing phenylalanine or tryptophan. A D gene is named only where the DNA matches it firmly. Clone size is stated in some rows and not others, as once, few, many or a class when expanded.

clone_size	v_call	j_call	d_call	cdr3_nt	cdr3_aa
-	TRBV12-3/TRBV12-4	TRBJ2-2	-	TGTGCCAGCAGGACCAGGGGCACGAACACCGGGGAGCTGTTTTTT	CASRTRGTNTGELFF
many	TRBV6-5	TRBJ2-1	-	TGTGCCAGCAGTTTTGCGGGGGCCATCTACAATGAGCAGTTCTTC	CASSFAGAIYNEQFF
many	TRBV20-1	TRBJ2-7	TRBD1	TGCAGTGCTAGAGCTGACAGGGACTCCTACGAGCAGTACTTC	CSARADRDSYEQYF
-	TRBV6-5	TRBJ2-3	TRBD2	TGTGCCAGCAGTTACGGCGGGAGGGCGGCGGATACGCAGTATTTT	CASSYGGRAADTQYF
-	TRBV6-5	TRBJ2-5	-	TGTGCCAGCAGTTACATGGGGCCCCAAGAGACCCAGTACTTC	CASSYMGPQETQYF
many	TRBV10-3	TRBJ2-3	-	TGTGCCATCACATCCGTAGCGCGAGGAGGAGATACGCAGTATTTT	CAITSVARGGDTQYF
many	TRBV28	TRBJ2-7	TRBD2	TGTGCCAGCAGTTTATCAGGCGGGAGCTCCTACGAGCAGTACTTC	CASSLSGGSSYEQYF
-	TRBV5-4	TRBJ2-5	-	TGTGCCAGCAGCCCAAAAGGGGGGGAGACCCAGTACTTC	CASSPKGGETQYF
-	TRBV4-3	TRBJ2-3	-	TGCGCCAGCAGCCAAGATGCGTCCGATACGCAGTATTTT	CASSQDASDTQYF
few	TRBV14	TRBJ2-5	-	TGTGCCAGCAGCCAGAGGGGTCAGATACAAGAGACCCAGTACTTC	CASSQRGQIQETQYF
-	TRBV12-3/TRBV12-4	TRBJ2-5	-	TGTGCCAGCAGTCCCCAGGGAGGCGTTCAGGGGACCCAGTACTTC	CASSPQGGVQGTQYF
few	TRBV20-1	TRBJ2-1	-	TGCAGAGTTCCGGGGACCACCTACAATGAGCAGTTCTTC	CRVPGTTYNEQFF
many	TRBV6-1	TRBJ2-7	-	TGTGCCAGCAGACCCGATTTCGGGACCGAGCAGTACTTC	CASRPDFGTEQYF
few	TRBV10-3	TRBJ1-5	TRBD1	TGTGCCACCAGAGACAGGGATATCGGTCAGCCCCAGCATTTT	CATRDRDIGQPQHF
few	TRBV2	TRBJ2-1	-	TGTGCCAGCAGTGAATTAGGACTGTACAATGAGCAGTTCTTC	CASSELGLYNEQFF
-	TRBV6-1	TRBJ2-5	TRBD2	TGTGCCAGCAGTAAATGGGGACTAGCGGGAACCCAAGAGACCCAGTACTTC	CASSKWGLAGTQETQYF
-	TRBV7-9	TRBJ2-1	-	TGTGCCAGCAGCTTAGGGGGGGCCCTCTCCAATGAGCAGTTCTTC	CASSLGGALSNEQFF
many	TRBV24-1	TRBJ2-5	TRBD1	TGTGCCACCAGTGATTTAACAGGGGGTACGGAGACCCAGTACTTC	CATSDLTGGTETQYF
few	TRBV6-1	TRBJ2-6	TRBD1	TGTGCCAGCCGTCCGGGACAGGGGGCGGAAGGGGCCAACGTCCTGACTTTC	CASRPGQGAEGANVLTF
many	TRBV12-3/TRBV12-4	TRBJ2-1	-	TGTGCCAGCAGCCTTGCGGTGTCGGACAATGAGCAGTTCTTC	CASSLAVSDNEQFF
-	TRBV20-1	TRBJ2-7	-	TGCAGTGTCGACCAGCCCATCTACGAGCAGTACTTC	CSVDQPIYEQYF
many	TRBV6-1	TRBJ2-7	TRBD1	TGTGCCAGCAGTGAAACGACAGGGTCCTACGAGCAGTACTTC	CASSETTGSYEQYF
-	TRBV11-2	TRBJ2-5	-	TGTGCCAGCACCATAAGTCGGGAGACCCAGTACTTC	CASTISRETQYF
few	TRBV28	TRBJ1-5	-	TGTGCCAGCACCCAAATCGGGGGGGCGAATCAGCCCCAGCATTTT	CASTQIGGANQPQHF
-	TRBV4-3	TRBJ2-5	TRBD1	TGCGCCAGCAGCCAAGCAACCTTTACACAGGGGGCTCAAGAGACCCAGTACTTC	CASSQATFTQGAQETQYF
few	TRBV12-3/TRBV12-4	TRBJ1-2	-	TGTGCCAGCAGTTCCCTGTTACGCTCCTATGGCTACACCTTC	CASSSLLRSYGYTF
few	TRBV20-1	TRBJ2-3	TRBD1	TGCAGTGCCCCGGGACAGGGGTCTTCAGATACGCAGTATTTT	CSAPGQGSSDTQYF
-	TRBV6-2/TRBV6-3	TRBJ2-5	-	TGTGCCAGCACCACCCCTCTCTCAGGGACCCAGTACTTC	CASTTPLSGTQYF
few	TRBV5-6	TRBJ1-6	-	TGTGCCAGCACCATCTTGGGGAGGAACTCACCCCTCCACTTT	CASTILGRNSPLHF
many	TRBV6-2/TRBV6-3	TRBJ1-1	-	TGTGCCAGCACCCTCGCTGGGCAGAACACTGAAGCTTTCTTT	CASTLAGQNTEAFF
few	TRBV10-2	TRBJ2-5	TRBD1	TGCGCCAGCAGGGGGACAGGCGACTCCCAAGAGACCCAGTACTTC	CASRGTGDSQETQYF
few	TRBV12-3/TRBV12-4	TRBJ1-2	TRBD1	TGTGCCAGCAGCCCGACAGGGGCCCGGGGGGGCTACACCTTC	CASSPTGARGGYTF
-	TRBV20-1	TRBJ2-3	-	TGCAGTGCTAGAGATCTAAGCACAGAAGATACGCAGTATTTT	CSARDLSTEDTQYF
many	TRBV29-1	TRBJ2-3	TRBD2	TGCAGCGGTCAGACTAGCGGTCGCCCCGATACGCAGTATTTT	CSGQTSGRPDTQYF
-	TRBV5-1	TRBJ2-7	TRBD2	TGCGCCAGCAGCTTGACGGGACTAGCGGACATTTACGGGTACGAGCAGTACTTC	CASSLTGLADIYGYEQYF
-	TRBV10-3	TRBJ1-1	-	TGTGCCATCAGTGCAGGACAGACCGTTATCACTGAAGCTTTCTTT	CAISAGQTVITEAFF
few	TRBV27	TRBJ2-4	-	TGTGCCAGCAGTTTGAAAGGGCCACCAGCCAAAAACATTCAGTACTTC	CASSLKGPPAKNIQYF
-	TRBV6-1	TRBJ2-6	-	TGTGCCAGCACCAACGGGGCTGGGGCCAACGTCCTGACTTTC	CASTNGAGANVLTF
few	TRBV28	TRBJ1-5	-	TGTGCCAGCCTCGGACAGTTTTTCCAAAGGGGCAATCAGCCCCAGCATTTT	CASLGQFFQRGNQPQHF
few	TRBV27	TRBJ2-7	-	TGTGCCAGCAGCAACTCGGCCGGGGCCCACAACGAGCAGTACTTC	CASSNSAGAHNEQYF
-	TRBV7-2	TRBJ2-4	TRBD1	TGTGCCAGCAGCCCCCAAAGACAGGGCAACATTCAGTACTTC	CASSPQRQGNIQYF